The 20 T cell receptor beta chains below all came from one sample that was sequenced in a study of early T cells in non-severe SARS-CoV-2 infection. TCRdb ran MiXCR on the 5' RACE reads and lists one entry per CDR3 protein. The table includes just over 65,000 distinct CDR3 sequences, approximately 13% detected once. The sample consisted of whole blood. These TCRs come from an adult who was a healthcare worker with PCR-confirmed SARS-CoV-2 infection or an uninfected control (not recorded which).

This clonotype was counted many times. The rearrangement uses TRBV28 and TRBJ2-5; 9 nucleotides agree with TRBD2. The junction had 3 bases not matched to a gene; V was cut back by 6 bases and J by 1 base. This CDR3 contains 14 residues. Looked up from germline, CDR1 is MDHEN and CDR2 is SYDVKM. The CDR3: CASSPRGGQETQYF. The CDR3 DNA is TGTGCCAGCAGCCCGCGGGGGGGCCAAGAGACCCAGTACTTC.

The gene calls are TRBV4-1 and TRBJ2-1, with 9 bases matching TRBD2. Germline V CDR1 and CDR2: MGHRA, YSYEKL. V lost 1 base and J lost 1; bases outside the gene matches: 5. The CDR3 runs 17 residues. CDR3 DNA: TGCGCCAGCAGCCAAGGGGGCGGGAGGGTATCCTACAATGAGCAGTTCTTC. This gives the protein CASSQGGGRVSYNEQFF.

This clonotype was seen a few times. This chain uses TRBV5-1 with TRBJ1-1; 7 positions match TRBD1. The length of the CDR3 is 13 residues. The germline CDR1 and CDR2 sequences are SGHRS and YFSETQ. V was pared by 7 bases and J by 4 bases, with 7 bases of the junction left unmatched. The CDR3 bases are TGCGCCAGCTTAGGGGGCGGTGGCACTGAAGCTTTCTTT. It translates to CASLGGGGTEAFF.

The chain joins TRBV7-8 to TRBJ2-1; 13 positions agree with TRBD2. The CDR3 length is 17 residues. From germline, CDR1 is SGHVS and CDR2 FQNEAQ. The J segment lost 9 bases and the V segment lost 3 bases, leaving 11 bases of the junction unmatched. CDR3 sequence: CASSLSVWRTSGSEQFF. CDR3 bases: TGTGCCAGCAGCTTGTCTGTATGGAGGACTAGCGGGAGTGAGCAGTTCTTC.

This clonotype was seen many times. The chain uses TRBV7-9 and TRBJ2-7; TRBD2 matches 8 bases. The V and J ends lost 5 bases and 3 bases, in that order; junction bases with no gene match: 3. The germline CDR1 and CDR2 sequences are SEHNR and FQNEAQ (reference sequence). This CDR3 contains 13 residues. CDR3 sequence (DNA): TGTGCCAGCAGCCTACTAGCGGACTACGAGCAGTACTTC. It yields the protein CASSLLADYEQYF. The full variable domain, rest sourced from reference TRBV7-9 and TRBJ2-7, is DTGVSQNPRHKITKRGQNVTFRCDPISEHNRLYWYRQTLGQGPEFLTYFQNEAQLEKSRLLSDRFSAERPKGSFSTLEIQRTEQGDSAMYLCASSLLADYEQYFGPGTRLTVT.

The chain joins TRBV20-1 to TRBJ2-7, with 13 bases that match TRBD2. CDR1 is DFQATT, CDR2 SNEGSKA, per germline (reference sequence). The V segment lost 2 bases and the J segment 12 bases; nucleotides outside the gene matches: 10. The CDR3 sequence is 14 residues long. In DNA form, the CDR3 reads TGCAGTGCTAGAACACCGGGACTAGCGGGAAGTGCGTACTTC. Translating it yields CSARTPGLAGSAYF.

The rearrangement uses TRBV7-9 and TRBJ2-3; D is possibly TRBD2 (5 bases). The V end was cut by 5 bases, the J end by 3 bases, with 9 bases between. The CDR3 has 13 amino acids. The germline gives CDR1 SEHNR, CDR2 FQNEAQ (reference sequence). CDR3 in amino acids: CASSVLATDTQYF. The CDR3 nucleotides read TGTGCCAGCAGCGTTCTAGCTACAGATACGCAGTATTTT.

A few counts support this clonotype. This rearrangement joins TRBV21-1 to TRBJ2-5; the D call TRBD2 from the table was never checked on the DNA. TRBV21-1 is reported as a pseudogene. The CDR3 length is 17 residues. This chain's CDR3 is CASSPSSPVGESETQYF. The CDR3 DNA follows: TGTGCCAGCAGCCCGAGCTCTCCCGTAGGGGAATCAGAGACCCAGTACTTC.

This clonotype was counted only a few times. This rearrangement joins TRBV19 to TRBJ1-4; D gene unclear. Trimming shortened V by 5 bases and J by 8 bases, and 15 bases separated the two germline ends. Per the germline V gene, CDR1 is LNHDA and CDR2 is SQIVND (reference sequence). The CDR3 contains 14 residues. CDR3 region: CASSPGEGREKLFF. The CDR3 DNA reads as TGTGCCAGTAGTCCCGGGGAGGGCAGAGAAAAACTGTTTTTT. The full variable domain, its missing parts supplied by reference TRBV19 and TRBJ1-4, is DGGITQSPKYLFRKEGQNVTLSCEQNLNHDAMYWYRQDPGQGLRLIYYSQIVNDFQKGDIAEGYSVSREKKESFPLTVTSAQKNPTAFYLCASSPGEGREKLFFGSGTQLSVL.

The rearrangement links TRBV12-3 or TRBV12-4 to TRBJ1-2; D is ambiguous. CDR3 length: 14 residues. Trimming pared 1 base from V and 4 bases from J, leaving 10 bases between. The CDR3 sequence is CASSLGPLGYGYTF. CDR3 in DNA: TGTGCCAGCAGTTTAGGACCCTTGGGCTATGGCTACACCTTC.

This clonotype was seen only a few times. The chain joins TRBV5-1 to TRBJ2-5, with unresolved D. With 0 bases removed from V and 3 bases from J, the gap between germline ends came to 3 bases. The CDR3 sequence is 12 residues long. The germline gives CDR1 SGHRS, CDR2 YFSETQ. For the CDR3, the DNA is TGCGCCAGCAGCTTGGCGGAAGAGACCCAGTACTTC. It encodes CASSLAEETQYF.

Relative to its sample, this clonotype is medium-sized. This chain connects TRBV29-1 to TRBJ2-5; TRBD2 aligns across 11 bases. Trimming removed 5 bases from V and 4 bases from J; junction bases left unmatched: 9. This CDR3 spans 15 amino acids. From germline, CDR1 is SQVTM and CDR2 ANQGSEA. The CDR3 spells CSVQTSGSVSETQYF. The CDR3 DNA is TGCAGCGTTCAAACTAGCGGGAGCGTGTCAGAGACCCAGTACTTC.

This clonotype showed up many times. The chain links TRBV12-3 or TRBV12-4 to TRBJ1-1; D uncertain. The V and J ends lost 3 bases and 8 bases respectively, with 7 bases between them. The CDR3 covers 11 residues. DNA for the CDR3: TGTGCCAGCAGTTTCTACAGAGAAGCTTTCTTT. Its protein product is CASSFYREAFF.

The genes are TRBV6-2 or TRBV6-3 and TRBJ2-1; 9 nucleotides agree with TRBD2. This CDR3 comprises 16 residues. J gave up 9 bases and V 2 bases, and 11 bases lay outside the gene matches. CDR1 is MNHEY, CDR2 SVGEGT, per germline. The CDR3 coding sequence is TGTGCCAGCAGTTACACTTCGGGTAGCGGGAGTTTTGAGCAGTTCTTC. Its protein is CASSYTSGSGSFEQFF.

There are a few counts of this clonotype. This sequence joins TRBV6-1 and TRBJ1-2; D is unresolved. This CDR3 contains 11 residues. Per the germline V gene, CDR1 is MNHNS and CDR2 is SASEGT. V lost 8 bases, J lost 7 bases, and 11 bases lay in between. The CDR3: CASRGNGGYTF. CDR3 bases: TGTGCCAGCCGAGGGAACGGTGGCTACACCTTC.

Many counts were recorded for this clonotype. The V gene is TRBV7-3, the J gene TRBJ2-2; 8 bases match TRBD2. The CDR3 loop spans 16 amino acids. The germline CDR1 and CDR2 sequences are SGHTA and FQGTGA. Trimming took 3 bases from V and 1 from J; bases not matched to a gene: 4. The CDR3 is CASSFTSGRNTGELFF. DNA of the CDR3: TGTGCCAGCAGCTTTACTAGCGGCCGGAACACCGGGGAGCTGTTTTTT.

The chain couples TRBV19 to TRBJ2-7; D call uncertain. The germline gives CDR1 LNHDA, CDR2 SQIVND (reference sequence). The CDR3 covers 14 residues. The V and J ends lost 1 base and 2 bases respectively, with 9 bases between them. Written as DNA, the CDR3 is TGTGCCAGTAGTATAGGCAGATTTACCTACGAGCAGTACTTC. This translates into CASSIGRFTYEQYF.

DNA for the CDR3: TGTGCCAGCAGTTCGGAGGGGTTGGGGGAGACCCAGTACTTC. Its protein product is CASSSEGLGETQYF. The rearrangement uses TRBV28 and TRBJ2-5; the D gene is possibly TRBD2 (6 bases). CDR3 length equals 14 residues. V was trimmed by 4 bases and J by 5 bases, leaving 14 bases between them. Per the germline V gene, CDR1 is MDHEN and CDR2 is SYDVKM.

This clonotype was seen a few times. The chain uses TRBV7-9 and TRBJ2-6; possibly TRBD2 for D (5 bases). V was clipped by 8 bases and J by 0 bases, with 17 bases between them. Germline V gene lookup returns CDR1 SEHNR and CDR2 FQNEAQ (reference sequence). This CDR3 is 17 amino acids long. The CDR3 reads CASWGVEVNSGANVLTF. The CDR3, as DNA: TGTGCCAGCTGGGGAGTAGAGGTTAACTCTGGGGCCAACGTCCTGACTTTC.

This clonotype was counted only a few times. The chain couples TRBV12-3 or TRBV12-4 to TRBJ2-1, with 10 bases aligning to TRBD1. The CDR3 totals 14 residues. V lost 6 bases and J lost 8; bases outside the gene matches: 7. Here the CDR3 reads CASRPWTGGDEQFF. The CDR3 DNA reads TGTGCCAGCAGACCATGGACAGGGGGGGATGAGCAGTTCTTC.